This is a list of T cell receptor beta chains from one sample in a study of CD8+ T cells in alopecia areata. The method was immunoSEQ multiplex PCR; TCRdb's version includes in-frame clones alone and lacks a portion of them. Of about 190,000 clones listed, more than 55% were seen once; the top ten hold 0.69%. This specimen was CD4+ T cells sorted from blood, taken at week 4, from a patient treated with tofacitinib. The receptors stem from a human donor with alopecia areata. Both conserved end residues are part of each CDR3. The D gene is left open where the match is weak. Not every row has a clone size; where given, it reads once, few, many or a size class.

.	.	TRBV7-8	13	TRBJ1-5	CASSPKGNQPQHF	TGTGCCAGCAGCCCTAAGGGCAATCAGCCCCAGCATTTT
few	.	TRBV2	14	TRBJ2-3	CASARDNGPDTQYF	TGTGCCAGCGCCCGGGATAATGGGCCAGATACGCAGTATTTT
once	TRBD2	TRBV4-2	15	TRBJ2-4	CASSQDQRDENIQYF	TGTGCCAGCAGCCAAGATCAGCGGGATGAGAACATTCAGTACTTC
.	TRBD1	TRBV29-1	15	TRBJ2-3	CSVRVTGGNTDTQYF	TGCAGCGTGAGGGTCACAGGGGGGAACACAGATACGCAGTATTTT
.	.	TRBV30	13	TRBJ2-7	CAWSRDLQGEQYF	TGTGCCTGGAGCCGGGATCTACAGGGCGAGCAGTACTTC
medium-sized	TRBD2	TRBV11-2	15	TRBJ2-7	CASSFSGSGLDEQYF	TGTGCCAGCAGCTTTAGCGGGAGCGGGCTCGACGAGCAGTACTTC
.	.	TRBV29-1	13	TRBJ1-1	CSVLRQKNTEAFF	TGCAGCGTTCTTAGACAGAAGAACACTGAAGCTTTCTTT
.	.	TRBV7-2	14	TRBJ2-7	CASSLWLSRGEQYF	TGTGCCAGCAGCTTATGGCTATCTCGGGGCGAGCAGTACTTC
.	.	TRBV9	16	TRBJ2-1	CASSVGSGGSQNEQFF	TGTGCCAGCAGCGTAGGGTCTGGGGGGAGTCAAAATGAGCAGTTCTTC
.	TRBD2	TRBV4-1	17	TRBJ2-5	CASSQVPGLAGRETQYF	TGCGCCAGCAGCCAAGTCCCAGGACTAGCGGGAAGAGAGACCCAGTACTTC
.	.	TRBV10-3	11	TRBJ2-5	CAISETETQYF	TGTGCCATCAGTGAGACAGAGACCCAGTACTTC
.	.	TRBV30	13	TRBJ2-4	CAWSGDGANIQYF	TGTGCCTGGAGTGGGGATGGGGCGAACATTCAGTACTTC
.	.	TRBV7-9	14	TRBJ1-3	CASSLRRLGNTIYF	TGTGCCAGCAGCTTGCGTCGTCTTGGAAACACCATATATTTT
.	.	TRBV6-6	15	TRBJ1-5	CASSFPEGGNQPQHF	TGTGCCAGCAGTTTTCCGGAAGGAGGCAATCAGCCCCAGCATTTT
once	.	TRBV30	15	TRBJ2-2	CAWVRAGTHTGELFF	TGTGCCTGGGTGAGGGCCGGGACTCACACCGGGGAGCTGTTTTTT